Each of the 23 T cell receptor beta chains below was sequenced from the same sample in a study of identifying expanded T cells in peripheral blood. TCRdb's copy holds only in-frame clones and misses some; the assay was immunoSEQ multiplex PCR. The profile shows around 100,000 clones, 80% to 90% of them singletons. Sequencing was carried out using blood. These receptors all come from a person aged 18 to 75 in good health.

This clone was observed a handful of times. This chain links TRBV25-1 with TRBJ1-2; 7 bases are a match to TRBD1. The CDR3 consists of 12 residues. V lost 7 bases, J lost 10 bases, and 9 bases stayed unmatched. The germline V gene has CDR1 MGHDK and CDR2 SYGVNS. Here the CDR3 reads CASTGTESLYTF. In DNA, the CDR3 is TGTGCCAGCACCGGGACAGAGTCGCTCTACACCTTC.

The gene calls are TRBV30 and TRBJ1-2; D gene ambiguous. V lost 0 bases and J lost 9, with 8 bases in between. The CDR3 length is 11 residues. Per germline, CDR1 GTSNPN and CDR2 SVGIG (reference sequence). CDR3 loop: CAWSVLLRYTF. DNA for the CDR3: TGTGCCTGGAGTGTTCTCTTGCGCTACACCTTC.

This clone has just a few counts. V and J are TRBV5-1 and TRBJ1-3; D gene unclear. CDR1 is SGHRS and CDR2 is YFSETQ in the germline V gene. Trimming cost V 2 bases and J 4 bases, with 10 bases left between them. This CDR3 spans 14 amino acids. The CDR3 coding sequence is TGCGCCAGCAGCTTAGCAGTCTTCGGAAACACCATATATTTT. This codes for CASSLAVFGNTIYF.

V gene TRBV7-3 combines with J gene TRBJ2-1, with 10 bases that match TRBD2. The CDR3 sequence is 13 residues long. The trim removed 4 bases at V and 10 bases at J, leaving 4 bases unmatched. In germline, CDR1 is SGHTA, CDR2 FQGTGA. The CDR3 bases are TGTGCCAGCAGCTCCCAACTAGCGGGGGAGCAGTTCTTC. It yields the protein CASSSQLAGEQFF.

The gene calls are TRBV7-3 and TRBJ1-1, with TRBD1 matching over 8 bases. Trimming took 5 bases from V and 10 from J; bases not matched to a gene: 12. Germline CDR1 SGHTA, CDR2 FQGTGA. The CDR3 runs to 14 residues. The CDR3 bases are TGTGCCAGCAGCCCACGACAGGGGATCCAAGGAGCTTTCTTT. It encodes CASSPRQGIQGAFF.

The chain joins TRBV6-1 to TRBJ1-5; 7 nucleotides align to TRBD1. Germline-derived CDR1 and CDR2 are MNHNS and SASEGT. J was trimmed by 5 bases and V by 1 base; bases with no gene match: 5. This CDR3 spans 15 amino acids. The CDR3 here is CASSEEIGGHQPQHF. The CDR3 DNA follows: TGTGCCAGCAGTGAAGAGATAGGGGGCCATCAGCCCCAGCATTTT.

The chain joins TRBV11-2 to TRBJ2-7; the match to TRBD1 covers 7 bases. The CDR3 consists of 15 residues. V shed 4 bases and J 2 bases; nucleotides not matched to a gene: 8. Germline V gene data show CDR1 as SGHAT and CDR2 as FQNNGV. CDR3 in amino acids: CASSYMETGTYEQYF. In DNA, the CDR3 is TGTGCCAGCAGCTACATGGAGACAGGGACCTACGAGCAGTACTTC.

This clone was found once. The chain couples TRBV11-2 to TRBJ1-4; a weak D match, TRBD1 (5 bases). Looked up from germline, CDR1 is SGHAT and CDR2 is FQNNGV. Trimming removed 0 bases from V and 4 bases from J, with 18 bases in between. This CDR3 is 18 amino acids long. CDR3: CASSLDPGTQGYNEKLFF. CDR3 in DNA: TGTGCCAGCAGCTTAGATCCAGGGACTCAAGGCTATAATGAAAAACTGTTTTTT.

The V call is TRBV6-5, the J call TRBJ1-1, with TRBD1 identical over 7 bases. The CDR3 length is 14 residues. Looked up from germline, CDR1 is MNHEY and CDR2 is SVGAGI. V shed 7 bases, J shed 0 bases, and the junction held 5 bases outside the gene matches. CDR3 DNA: TGTGCCAGCACCACGACAGGGATGAACACTGAAGCTTTCTTT. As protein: CASTTTGMNTEAFF.

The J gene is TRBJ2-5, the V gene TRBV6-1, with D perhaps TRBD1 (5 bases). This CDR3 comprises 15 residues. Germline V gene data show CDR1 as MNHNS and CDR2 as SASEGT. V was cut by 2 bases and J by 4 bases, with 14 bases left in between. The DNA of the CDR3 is TGTGCCAGCAGTGAAATATCAGGGTCTCGAGAGACCCAGTACTTC. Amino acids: CASSEISGSRETQYF.

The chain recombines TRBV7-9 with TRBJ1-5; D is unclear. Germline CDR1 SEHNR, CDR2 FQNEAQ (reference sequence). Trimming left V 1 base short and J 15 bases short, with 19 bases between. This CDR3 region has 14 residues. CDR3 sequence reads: CASSLGPLQSDPHF. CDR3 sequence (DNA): TGTGCCAGCAGCTTAGGACCCCTCCAATCAGATCCGCATTTT. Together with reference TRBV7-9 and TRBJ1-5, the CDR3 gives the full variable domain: DTGVSQNPRHKITKRGQNVTFRCDPISEHNRLYWYRQTLGQGPEFLTYFQNEAQLEKSRLLSDRFSAERPKGSFSTLEIQRTEQGDSAMYLCASSLGPLQSDPHFGDGTRLSIL.

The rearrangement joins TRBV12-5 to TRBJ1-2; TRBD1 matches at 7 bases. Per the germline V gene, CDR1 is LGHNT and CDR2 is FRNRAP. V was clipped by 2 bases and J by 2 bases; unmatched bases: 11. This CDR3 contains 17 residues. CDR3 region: CASGLPPDRAKNYGYTF. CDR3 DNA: TGTGCTAGTGGTTTGCCCCCCGACAGGGCTAAGAACTATGGCTACACCTTC.

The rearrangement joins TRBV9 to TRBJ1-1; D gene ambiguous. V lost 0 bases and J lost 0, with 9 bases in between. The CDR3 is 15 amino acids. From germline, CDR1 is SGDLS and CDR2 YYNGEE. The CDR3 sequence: CASSVVPDMNTEAFF. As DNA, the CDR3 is TGTGCCAGCAGCGTAGTCCCAGATATGAACACTGAAGCTTTCTTT.

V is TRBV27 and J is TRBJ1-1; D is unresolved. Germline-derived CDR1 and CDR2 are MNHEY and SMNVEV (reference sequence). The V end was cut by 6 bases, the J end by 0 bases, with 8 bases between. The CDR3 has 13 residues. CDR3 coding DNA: TGTGCCAGCAGCCCCTGGGTGAACACTGAAGCTTTCTTT. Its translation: CASSPWVNTEAFF.

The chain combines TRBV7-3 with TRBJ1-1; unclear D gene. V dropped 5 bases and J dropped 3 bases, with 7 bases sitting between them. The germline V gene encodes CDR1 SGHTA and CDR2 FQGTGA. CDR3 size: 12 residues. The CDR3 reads CASSTPYTEAFF. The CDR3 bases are TGTGCCAGCAGCACCCCCTACACTGAAGCTTTCTTT.

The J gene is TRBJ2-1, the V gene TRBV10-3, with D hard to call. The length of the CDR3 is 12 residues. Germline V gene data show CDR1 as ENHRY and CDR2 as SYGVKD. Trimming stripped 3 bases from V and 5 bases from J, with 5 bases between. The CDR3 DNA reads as TGTGCCATCAGTGAAGCGCACAATGAGCAGTTCTTC. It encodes CAISEAHNEQFF.

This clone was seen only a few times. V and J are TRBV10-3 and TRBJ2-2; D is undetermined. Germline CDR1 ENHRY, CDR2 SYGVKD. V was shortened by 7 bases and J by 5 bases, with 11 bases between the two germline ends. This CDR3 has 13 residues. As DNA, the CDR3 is TGTGCCATCACCCCAGTTGCGACCGGGGAGCTGTTTTTT. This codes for CAITPVATGELFF.

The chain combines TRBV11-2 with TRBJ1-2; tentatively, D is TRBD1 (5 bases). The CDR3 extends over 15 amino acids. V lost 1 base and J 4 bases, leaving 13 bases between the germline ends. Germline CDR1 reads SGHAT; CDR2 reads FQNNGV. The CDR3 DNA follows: TGTGCCAGCAGCTTAGCCCAGGGTTGGGGCTATGGCTACACCTTC. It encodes CASSLAQGWGYGYTF.

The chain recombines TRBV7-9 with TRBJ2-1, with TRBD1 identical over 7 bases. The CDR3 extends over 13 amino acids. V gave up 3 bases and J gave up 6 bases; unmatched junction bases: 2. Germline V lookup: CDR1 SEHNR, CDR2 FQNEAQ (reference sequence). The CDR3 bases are TGTGCCAGCAGCTTGGGGACAGTCAATGAGCAGTTCTTC. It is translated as CASSLGTVNEQFF.

In DNA form, the CDR3 reads TGTGCCAGCAGTCCCTGGGGGGCAGGCCCTAATTTTCTTGGGGTTGCTCAGCCCCAGCATTTT. Translating it yields CASSPWGAGPNFLGVAQPQHF. This rearrangement joins TRBV28 to TRBJ1-5; maybe TRBD1 (6 bases). The CDR3 has 21 amino acids. Trimming pared 5 bases from V and 6 bases from J, leaving 35 bases between. Germline CDR1 reads MDHEN; CDR2 reads SYDVKM.

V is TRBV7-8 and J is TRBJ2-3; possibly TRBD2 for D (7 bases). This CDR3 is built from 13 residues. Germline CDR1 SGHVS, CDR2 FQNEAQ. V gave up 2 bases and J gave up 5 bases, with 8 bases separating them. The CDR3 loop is CASSLRGGDTQYF. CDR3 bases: TGTGCCAGCAGCTTAAGGGGGGGAGATACGCAGTATTTT. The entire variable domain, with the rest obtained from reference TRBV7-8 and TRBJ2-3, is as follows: GAGVSQSPRYKVAKRGQDVALRCDPISGHVSLFWYQQALGQGPEFLTYFQNEAQLDKSGLPSDRFFAERPEGSVSTLKIQRTQQEDSAVYLCASSLRGGDTQYFGPGTRLTVL.

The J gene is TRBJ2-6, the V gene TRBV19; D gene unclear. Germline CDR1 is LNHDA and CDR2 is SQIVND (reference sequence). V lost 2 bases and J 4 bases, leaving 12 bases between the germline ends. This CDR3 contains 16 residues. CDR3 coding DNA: TGTGCCAGTAGTATATCCGCCGGGTCCGGGGCCAACGTCCTGACTTTC. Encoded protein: CASSISAGSGANVLTF.

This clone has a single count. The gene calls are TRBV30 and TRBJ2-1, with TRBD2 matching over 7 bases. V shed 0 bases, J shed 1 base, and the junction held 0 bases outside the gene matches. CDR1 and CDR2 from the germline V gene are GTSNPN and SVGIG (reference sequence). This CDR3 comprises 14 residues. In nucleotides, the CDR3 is TGTGCCTGGAGTGTGGGGGGGTCCTACAATGAGCAGTTCTTC. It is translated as CAWSVGGSYNEQFF.